Ten or more counts support the clone carrying this T cell receptor beta chain. Its target is unknown. The data are from a study of beta chain features in type 1 diabetes. Findings and caveats of the study: All four CD4+ subsets from Type 1 diabetes patients carried moderately but significantly shorter TCRB CDR3s.

Sequencing targeted expressed TCRB transcripts, as all isolated RNA had been reverse transcribed. The protocol was immunoSEQ multiplex PCR, while the TCRdb copy is restricted to in-frame clones and leaves out a portion. The sample has more than 300,000 clones, over 9% seen once; the top ten hold approximately 0.6%. In germline, CDR1 is SGHDT, CDR2 YYEEEE. The CDR3 length is 15 residues. Trimming pared 1 base from V and 6 bases from J, leaving 14 bases between. Specimen: central memory CD4+ T cells from blood. The chain joins TRBV5-6 to TRBJ2-4; perhaps TRBD2 as D (6 bases). The sequence derives from a young man with type 1 diabetes. CDR3 residues: CASSLPGAAGNIQYF. CDR3 bases: TGTGCCAGCAGCTTGCCCGGGGCAGCGGGAAACATTCAGTACTTC.